The 9 T cell receptor beta chains in this list originate from one sample, sequenced in a study of blood T cell repertoires in COVID-19. This table comes from immunoSEQ multiplex PCR, and its TCRdb copy is limited to in-frame clones, with some not included. The table has about 240,000 clones, 82% seen once. Sequencing was carried out using peripheral blood. These receptors were collected from a woman aged 55 to 70 with active or convalescent COVID-19.

The V call is TRBV3-1 (or the pseudogene TRBV3-2), the J call TRBJ2-3, with TRBD1 matching over 10 bases. The germline V gene has CDR1 LGHDT and CDR2 YNNKEL (reference sequence). Trimming at V came to 1 base and at J to 6 bases, leaving 13 bases not matched to a gene. The CDR3 extends over 18 amino acids. In DNA, the CDR3 is TGTGCCAGCAGCCAAGTGTTCCCTGGTGGGACAGGGGCGGATACGCAGTATTTT. Amino acid sequence: CASSQVFPGGTGADTQYF.

Concerning this clone: Within the sample, other DNA sequences also encode this same CDR3. The rearrangement uses TRBV2 and TRBJ2-5, with a possible D match to TRBD2 (5 bases). V was trimmed by 3 bases and J by 5 bases, leaving 7 bases between them. In germline, CDR1 is SNHLY, CDR2 FYNNEI. The CDR3 contains 12 residues. CDR3 DNA sequence: TGTGCCAGCAGTGAGGGCGGGGAGACCCAGTACTTC. Residues: CASSEGGETQYF.

This rearrangement joins TRBV2 to TRBJ1-2; 10 nucleotides line up with TRBD1. Germline V gene data show CDR1 as SNHLY and CDR2 as FYNNEI. The ends lost 5 bases at V and 4 bases at J; junction bases unmatched: 10. The CDR3 is 16 amino acids. For the CDR3, the DNA is TGTGCCAGCAGTCTTATTTGGACAGGGGGAGGCTATGGCTACACCTTC. Residues: CASSLIWTGGGYGYTF.

This rearrangement joins TRBV25-1 to TRBJ1-5; TRBD1 aligns across 7 bases. With V trimmed by 8 bases and J by 5 bases, 3 bases remained unmatched. Germline lookup yields CDR1 MGHDK and CDR2 SYGVNS. CDR3 size: 12 residues. The CDR3 nucleotides are TGTGCCAGCTCACAGGGGCATCAGCCCCAGCATTTT. It encodes CASSQGHQPQHF.

This clone was detected a few times. The chain employs TRBV29-1 and TRBJ1-5; no reliable D call. Germline V gene lookup returns CDR1 SQVTM and CDR2 ANQGSEA. V shed 1 base and J shed 0 bases, with 4 bases lying between them. CDR3 length equals 13 residues. The CDR3 DNA is TGCAGCGTTGAAGTAAATAGCAATCAGCCCCAGCATTTT. Its protein product is CSVEVNSNQPQHF.

This clone appeared a single time. This chain joins TRBV9 and TRBJ1-2; 8 bases match TRBD1. Germline V gives CDR1 SGDLS, CDR2 YYNGEE. With 3 bases clipped from V and 1 base from J, the junction kept 11 bases outside the gene matches. This CDR3 has 17 residues. The CDR3 coding sequence is TGTGCCAGCAGCGCCTCCGACCGACAGGGGCTTAACTATGGCTACACCTTC. This gives the protein CASSASDRQGLNYGYTF.

V gene TRBV27 combines with J gene TRBJ2-7; TRBD2 matches 8 bases. Germline V CDR1 and CDR2: MNHEY, SMNVEV (reference sequence). V shed 4 bases, J shed 7 bases, and the junction held 12 bases outside the gene matches. This CDR3 comprises 15 residues. CDR3 amino acids: CASSSQTSAPGEQYF. The CDR3, as DNA: TGTGCCAGCAGTTCCCAGACTAGCGCCCCGGGGGAGCAGTACTTC.

V is TRBV18 and J is TRBJ1-2; D possibly corresponds to TRBD1 (5 bases). CDR3 length: 15 residues. The germline gives CDR1 KGHSH, CDR2 LQKENI. The V gene lost 2 bases and the J gene lost 8 bases, with 18 bases spanning the gap. The CDR3 reads CASSPTDSPSRGYTF. Here the CDR3 DNA reads TGTGCCAGCTCACCAACAGACAGTCCCTCGCGGGGCTACACCTTC.

The rearrangement links TRBV7-9 to TRBJ2-3; D is possibly TRBD1 (5 bases). The CDR3 covers 15 residues. CDR1 is SEHNR and CDR2 is FQNEAQ in the germline V gene (reference sequence). The ends were cut back, 2 bases at V and 1 base at J, with 10 bases in the middle. CDR3: CASSLSQGGTDTQYF. CDR3 in DNA: TGTGCCAGCAGCTTATCACAAGGGGGCACAGATACGCAGTATTTT. The full variable domain, its missing parts supplied by reference TRBV7-9 and TRBJ2-3, is DTGVSQNPRHKITKRGQNVTFRCDPISEHNRLYWYRQTLGQGPEFLTYFQNEAQLEKSRLLSDRFSAERPKGSFSTLEIQRTEQGDSAMYLCASSLSQGGTDTQYFGPGTRLTVL.